Shown below are 15 T cell receptor beta chains from a single sample sequenced in a study of CD8 T cells in Susac syndrome. The authors reverse transcribed roughly 0.45 to 1 ug RNA with random hexamers. TCRdb fed the immunoSEQ multiplex PCR reads into MiXCR, producing one record per CDR3 protein. The table includes about 66,000 distinct CDR3 sequences, around 95% detected once. The sequenced material came from CD8+ T cells from PBMCs. The receptors here all came from a human donor with multiple sclerosis.

The chain is built from TRBV7-3 and TRBJ1-2, with D maybe TRBD1 (5 bases). There are 15 residues in the CDR3. The ends were cut back, 4 bases at V and 5 bases at J, with 17 bases in the middle. Germline V gene lookup returns CDR1 SGHTA and CDR2 FQGTGA. CDR3 nucleotide sequence: TGTGCCAGCAGCTGCCACAGGAGATCGACTTATGGCTACACCTTC. Protein: CASSCHRRSTYGYTF.

The J gene is TRBJ2-1, the V gene TRBV7-9; no reliable D call. Deletions cut 4 bases from V and 8 bases from J, with 9 bases between. This CDR3 spans 12 amino acids. From germline, CDR1 is SEHNR and CDR2 FQNEAQ (reference sequence). The CDR3 region has the DNA TGTGCCAGCAGCTCGAAGGGCGATGAGCAGTTCTTC. Its translation: CASSSKGDEQFF.

V gene TRBV20-1 combines with J gene TRBJ2-7; 8 bases match TRBD1. The germline CDR1 and CDR2 sequences are DFQATT and SNEGSKA (reference sequence). This CDR3 is built from 13 residues. V was pared by 6 bases and J by 0 bases, with 4 bases of the junction left unmatched. Written as DNA, the CDR3 is TGCAGTGCCACAGGGGGGTCCTCCTACGAGCAGTACTTC. Protein sequence: CSATGGSSYEQYF.

This clonotype was seen a single time. V and J are TRBV3-1 and TRBJ2-5, with 7 positions matching TRBD2. This CDR3 has 15 residues. Germline V gene lookup returns CDR1 LGHDT and CDR2 YNNKEL (reference sequence). Trimming took 4 bases from V and 0 from J; bases not matched to a gene: 5. In DNA form, the CDR3 reads TGTGCCAGCAGCCCGGGGCTAGCGGACCAAGAGACCCAGTACTTC. As protein: CASSPGLADQETQYF.

The V gene is TRBV11-3, the J gene TRBJ2-6; the D is unclear. The CDR3 length is 14 residues. V lost 2 bases and J lost 1, with 3 bases in between. Germline loops: CDR1 SGHNT, CDR2 YENEEA. The CDR3 protein is CASSLRSGANVLTF. CDR3 coding DNA: TGTGCCAGCAGCTTAAGGTCTGGGGCCAACGTCCTGACTTTC.

This chain joins TRBV5-4 and TRBJ2-7; the D gene could be TRBD1 or TRBD2 (5 bases each). The CDR3 totals 13 residues. Trimming took off 2 bases at V and 2 bases at J, with 8 bases between the two ends. The germline gives CDR1 SGHNT, CDR2 YYREEE (reference sequence). The CDR3 bases are TGTGCCAGCAGCTTTGGGGGTCCCTACGAGCAGTACTTC. Protein product: CASSFGGPYEQYF.

J is TRBJ2-7 and V is TRBV4-1, with 9 bases that match TRBD2. The CDR3 runs to 14 residues. CDR1 and CDR2 (germline): MGHRA, YSYEKL. V gave up 4 bases and J gave up 3 bases; unmatched junction bases: 4. CDR3 DNA: TGCGCCAGCAGCCCCGGGACTAGCATCTACGAGCAGTACTTC. It yields the protein CASSPGTSIYEQYF.

This chain connects TRBV6-1 to TRBJ2-5; 8 nucleotides align to TRBD2. The CDR3 has 15 residues. Trimming at V came to 0 bases and at J to 5 bases, leaving 5 bases not matched to a gene. CDR1 is MNHNS and CDR2 is SASEGT in the germline V gene. The CDR3: CASSEATGGRETQYF. In DNA, the CDR3 is TGTGCCAGCAGTGAAGCGACGGGAGGGCGGGAGACCCAGTACTTC.

The CDR3 region has the DNA TGTGCCAGCAGCTTGGGACAGGGCGCCGTCTATGGCTACACCTTC. It yields the protein CASSLGQGAVYGYTF. The J gene is TRBJ1-2, the V gene TRBV5-6, with 7 bases aligning to TRBD1. Per the germline V gene, CDR1 is SGHDT and CDR2 is YYEEEE. The CDR3 is made up of 15 amino acids. V gave up 0 bases and J gave up 4 bases; unmatched junction bases: 6. The full variable domain, rest sourced from reference TRBV5-6 and TRBJ1-2, is DAGVTQSPTHLIKTRGQQVTLRCSPKSGHDTVSWYQQALGQGPQFIFQYYEEEERQRGNFPDRFSGHQFPNYSSELNVNALLLGDSALYLCASSLGQGAVYGYTFGSGTRLTVV.

The chain joins TRBV29-1 to TRBJ2-7, with D perhaps matching TRBD1 (6 bases). Germline lookup yields CDR1 SQVTM and CDR2 ANQGSEA. This CDR3 spans 13 amino acids. V was cut by 4 bases and J by 2 bases, with 12 bases left in between. CDR3 bases: TGCAGCGTTGTACGGGACACACCCTACGAGCAGTACTTC. Its translation: CSVVRDTPYEQYF.

As DNA, the CDR3 is TGCGCCAGCAGCTTGGAGGCAGAGGTTCCCTACGAGCAGTACTTC. Its translation: CASSLEAEVPYEQYF. This rearrangement joins TRBV5-1 to TRBJ2-7; no reliable D call. Germline V lookup: CDR1 SGHRS, CDR2 YFSETQ. V was trimmed by 0 bases and J by 2 bases, leaving 12 bases between them. CDR3 length equals 15 residues.

The V call is TRBV7-9, the J call TRBJ1-3; possible D gene TRBD1, 6 bases. The CDR3 runs to 14 residues. Germline V CDR1 and CDR2: SEHNR, FQNEAQ (reference sequence). The ends were cut back, 5 bases at V and 7 bases at J, with 15 bases in the middle. In DNA, the CDR3 is TGTGCCAGCAGCCATCCCCGGGGGCATAACACCATATATTTT. It yields the protein CASSHPRGHNTIYF.

The chain carries TRBV5-1 and TRBJ2-7; TRBD1 is a possible D gene (6 bases). This CDR3 has 16 residues. The germline CDR1 and CDR2 sequences are SGHRS and YFSETQ. Trimming shortened V by 4 bases and J by 6 bases, and 23 bases separated the two germline ends. The CDR3 sequence: CASSPSSWDTFGEQYF. In DNA, the CDR3 is TGCGCCAGCAGCCCGAGTAGCTGGGACACGTTCGGCGAGCAGTACTTC. Full variable domain (remainder filled in from reference TRBV5-1 and TRBJ2-7): KAGVTQTPRYLIKTRGQQVTLSCSPISGHRSVSWYQQTPGQGLQFLFEYFSETQRNKGNFPGRFSGRQFSNSRSEMNVSTLELGDSALYLCASSPSSWDTFGEQYFGPGTRLTVT.

This clonotype was found once. The CDR3 coding sequence is TGTGCCAGCAGTTTTATCCCCCGACTAGCGGTAGCCAAAAACATTCAGTACTTC. This codes for CASSFIPRLAVAKNIQYF. J is TRBJ2-4 and V is TRBV28; 9 bases fit TRBD2. The junction had 9 bases not matched to a gene; V was cut back by 3 bases and J by 0 bases. The CDR3 runs 18 residues. Germline V gene lookup returns CDR1 MDHEN and CDR2 SYDVKM. Filled out from reference TRBV28 and TRBJ2-4, the complete variable domain reads DVKVTQSSRYLVKRTGEKVFLECVQDMDHENMFWYRQDPGLGLRLIYFSYDVKMKEKGDIPEGYSVSREKKERFSLILESASTNQTSMYLCASSFIPRLAVAKNIQYFGAGTRLSVL.

The CDR3 sequence is CASSQDSNLPAYGYTF. The CDR3 coding sequence is TGTGCCAGCAGCCAAGATAGTAACCTCCCCGCCTATGGCTACACCTTC. This rearrangement joins TRBV14 to TRBJ1-2; D unclear. The CDR3 extends over 16 amino acids. Germline V gives CDR1 SGHDN, CDR2 FVKESK. V was cut by 0 bases and J by 4 bases, with 15 bases left in between.